These 23 T cell receptor beta chains were sequenced from one sample in a study of blood T cell repertoires in COVID-19. The assay was immunoSEQ multiplex PCR, and TCRdb's table has in-frame clones only and misses some. The table includes a few hundred thousand clones, just over 85% detected once. Sequencing used peripheral blood. Every receptor here comes from an elderly man with acute or convalescent COVID-19.

The chain employs TRBV5-1 and TRBJ1-1; D is unresolved. The V gene's germline CDR1 is SGHRS and CDR2 YFSETQ. Trimming cost V 5 bases and J 3 bases, with 11 bases left between them. The CDR3 runs 13 residues. CDR3 in amino acids: CASRLGADTEAFF. CDR3 bases: TGCGCCAGCAGGCTTGGAGCGGACACTGAAGCTTTCTTT.

This clone was observed a few times. V and J are TRBV5-5 and TRBJ1-5; D is possibly TRBD1 (6 bases). The CDR3 sequence is 13 residues long. Between the trimmed V and J ends, which lost 4 bases and 9 bases, there was a span of 14 bases. CDR1 and CDR2 from the germline V gene are SGHKS and YYEKEE (reference sequence). CDR3 DNA sequence: TGTGCCAGCAGCCTCTGGGGGCAACGGCCCCAGCATTTT. This translates into CASSLWGQRPQHF.

The chain has TRBV29-1 and TRBJ1-3; 8 bases map to TRBD1. Per germline, CDR1 SQVTM and CDR2 ANQGSEA. This CDR3 has 13 amino acids. V gave up 4 bases and J gave up 7 bases; unmatched junction bases: 6. The CDR3 spells CSVGDRYENTIYF. CDR3 nucleotides: TGCAGCGTTGGGGACAGGTACGAGAACACCATATATTTT.

In the case of this clone: One end of the junction does not line up with germline, which may come from a read error. The chain is built from TRBV7-6 and TRBJ2-7; 8 nucleotides agree with TRBD1. In germline, CDR1 is SGHVS, CDR2 FNYEAQ. This CDR3 region has 15 residues. The CDR3 DNA is TGTGCCAGCAGTTTAGGACAGGGAGGAACCTACGAGCAGTACTTC. It yields the protein CASSLGQGGTYEQYF. Full variable domain (rest looked up from reference TRBV7-6 and TRBJ2-7): GAGVSQSPRYKVTKRGQDVALRCDPISGHVSLYWYRQALGQGPEFLTYFNYEAQQDKSGLPNDRFSAERPEGSISTLTIQRTEQRDSAMYRCASSLGQGGTYEQYFGPGTRLTVT.

V and J are TRBV7-9 and TRBJ2-1; 12 nucleotides match TRBD1. After removal of 4 bases from V and 4 bases from J, the junction contained 5 bases not matched to a gene. CDR1 and CDR2 (germline): SEHNR, FQNEAQ (reference sequence). This CDR3 comprises 16 residues. This CDR3 is CASSSRDRGRYNEQFF. The CDR3 region has the DNA TGTGCCAGCAGCTCCCGGGACAGGGGGCGTTACAATGAGCAGTTCTTC.

This clone was recorded once. V gene TRBV7-3 combines with J gene TRBJ2-1; TRBD2 aligns across 9 bases. CDR1 is SGHTA and CDR2 is FQGTGA in the germline V gene. Trimming removed 5 bases from V and 9 bases from J; junction bases left unmatched: 11. The CDR3 length is 15 residues. The CDR3 loop reads CASSPRVAGASEQFF. In DNA, the CDR3 is TGTGCCAGCAGCCCTCGGGTAGCGGGAGCCAGTGAGCAGTTCTTC.

The CDR3, as DNA: TGTGCCAGCAGCGCCTCCCCCCGGGCGGGCACTGAAGCTTTCTTT. Its protein is CASSASPRAGTEAFF. J is TRBJ1-1 and V is TRBV9; D ambiguous. This CDR3 region has 15 residues. Germline values: CDR1 SGDLS, CDR2 YYNGEE. V was cut by 3 bases and J by 4 bases, with 16 bases left in between.

The CDR3 DNA reads TGCGCCAGCAGCTTGGACAGGGGTACCAATGAGCAGTTCTTC. This gives the protein CASSLDRGTNEQFF. J is TRBJ2-1 and V is TRBV5-1; TRBD1 agrees at 7 bases. J lost 6 bases, V lost 0 bases, and 3 bases had no gene match. This CDR3 comprises 14 residues. Germline V gene sequence: CDR1 SGHRS, CDR2 YFSETQ.

The chain carries TRBV19 and TRBJ2-3; D unclear. Trimming took 8 bases from V and 0 from J, leaving 6 bases between them. In germline, CDR1 is LNHDA, CDR2 SQIVND (reference sequence). This CDR3 comprises 12 residues. The CDR3 loop reads CASQESTDTQYF. CDR3 nucleotide sequence: TGTGCCAGTCAGGAAAGCACAGATACGCAGTATTTT.

The sample holds one count of this clone. The chain links TRBV6-2 or TRBV6-3 to TRBJ1-5; D might be TRBD1 (6 bases). The germline V gene encodes CDR1 MNHEY and CDR2 SVGEGT. There are 14 residues in the CDR3. The V gene lost 5 bases and the J gene lost 3 bases, with 11 bases spanning the gap. This CDR3 is CASSGDRYNQPQHF. The CDR3 DNA sequence: TGTGCCAGCAGTGGCGACAGGTACAATCAGCCCCAGCATTTT.

This chain connects TRBV5-1 to TRBJ2-3; TRBD2 matches 10 bases. CDR1 is SGHRS and CDR2 is YFSETQ in the germline V gene. The V and J ends lost 0 bases and 0 bases, in that order; junction bases with no gene match: 4. The CDR3 length is 17 residues. Here the CDR3 DNA reads TGCGCCAGCAGCTTGGAAGGGACTAGCGATAGCACAGATACGCAGTATTTT. Its protein product is CASSLEGTSDSTDTQYF.

The chain links TRBV6-2 or TRBV6-3 to TRBJ2-1; tentative D call: TRBD1 (5 bases). Germline CDR1 and CDR2: MNHEY and SVGEGT. The V end lost 5 bases, the J end lost 5 bases, and 16 bases lay between the germline ends. The CDR3 runs to 15 residues. DNA of the CDR3: TGTGCCAGCAGTAAGTTCTTCGGCAGGGACAATGAGCAGTTCTTC. This codes for CASSKFFGRDNEQFF.

The V gene is TRBV7-2, the J gene TRBJ2-7, with D possibly TRBD2 on 6 matching bases. The CDR3 sequence is 13 residues long. V lost 1 base and J lost 3, with 7 bases in between. Germline CDR1 reads SGHTA; CDR2 reads FQGNSA. CDR3 DNA: TGTGCCAGCAGCTTAGGCGGGGACTACGAGCAGTACTTC. It specifies CASSLGGDYEQYF.

The J gene is TRBJ2-5, the V gene TRBV5-1; D unresolved. The length of the CDR3 is 16 residues. The germline V gene has CDR1 SGHRS and CDR2 YFSETQ. Between the trimmed V and J ends, which lost 5 bases and 5 bases, there was a span of 22 bases. The CDR3 DNA sequence: TGCGCCAGCAGTACCGCTTCGAAAAGACTTTCGGAGACCCAGTACTTC. Protein: CASSTASKRLSETQYF.

The chain links TRBV6-2 or TRBV6-3 to TRBJ1-5; D is unclear. V lost 4 bases to trimming and J lost 5 bases, with 12 bases between them. This CDR3 spans 14 amino acids. Germline lookup yields CDR1 MNHEY and CDR2 SVGEGT. The CDR3 region has the DNA TGTGCCAGCAGTTTGAGTCAGGCCTATCAGCCCCAGCATTTT. It yields the protein CASSLSQAYQPQHF.

The gene calls are TRBV18 and TRBJ1-3; 11 positions match TRBD1. Germline assignment: CDR1 KGHSH and CDR2 LQKENI. J gave up 0 bases and V 3 bases, and 4 bases lay outside the gene matches. This CDR3 spans 17 amino acids. The CDR3 DNA is TGTGCCAGCTCACCCGGACAGGGGGCGAGCTCTGGAAACACCATATATTTT. This translates into CASSPGQGASSGNTIYF.

The genes are TRBV6-5 and TRBJ1-1; 8 bases are a match to TRBD1. Per the germline V gene, CDR1 is MNHEY and CDR2 is SVGAGI. The CDR3 loop spans 15 amino acids. Trimming took 5 bases from V and 4 from J; bases not matched to a gene: 9. DNA of the CDR3: TGTGCCAGCAGTCCATATCCACAGGGGGGCACTGAAGCTTTCTTT. This sequence encodes CASSPYPQGGTEAFF.

In this sample, this clone turned up a few times. The chain combines TRBV7-9 with TRBJ1-3, with D perhaps matching TRBD1 (6 bases). The V end was cut by 5 bases, the J end by 0 bases, with 8 bases between. Per the germline V gene, CDR1 is SEHNR and CDR2 is FQNEAQ (reference sequence). The CDR3 covers 14 residues. The chain's CDR3 is CASSTGNSGNTIYF. The CDR3 region has the DNA TGTGCCAGCAGCACAGGGAACTCTGGAAACACCATATATTTT.

The genes are TRBV11-2 and TRBJ1-4; 8 nucleotides align to TRBD1. Per the germline V gene, CDR1 is SGHAT and CDR2 is FQNNGV. The CDR3 has 15 residues. Unmatched junction bases numbered 2, after V lost 5 bases and J lost 0 bases. The CDR3 sequence is CASSLDRATNEKLFF. The CDR3 nucleotides are TGTGCCAGCAGCCTGGACAGGGCAACTAATGAAAAACTGTTTTTT.

This rearrangement joins TRBV7-9 to TRBJ2-1; 7 bases map to TRBD1. CDR1 and CDR2 from the germline V gene are SEHNR and FQNEAQ (reference sequence). Trimming removed 4 bases from V and 2 bases from J; junction bases left unmatched: 5. The CDR3 sequence is 15 residues long. CDR3 in amino acids: CASSSRTGAYNEQFF. The CDR3 region has the DNA TGTGCCAGCAGCTCTCGGACAGGTGCCTACAATGAGCAGTTCTTC. Variable domain in full (rest from reference TRBV7-9 and TRBJ2-1): DTGVSQNPRHKITKRGQNVTFRCDPISEHNRLYWYRQTLGQGPEFLTYFQNEAQLEKSRLLSDRFSAERPKGSFSTLEIQRTEQGDSAMYLCASSSRTGAYNEQFFGPGTRLTVL.

In DNA form, the CDR3 reads TGTGCCACCAGCAGAGATCGGACTGTAGGTTCCTACGAGCAGTACTTC. This encodes CATSRDRTVGSYEQYF. V is TRBV15 and J is TRBJ2-7; D is perhaps TRBD2 (5 bases). The CDR3 consists of 16 residues. The germline gives CDR1 LNHNV, CDR2 YYDKDF (reference sequence). Between the trimmed V and J ends, which lost 0 bases and 1 base, there was a span of 13 bases.

The CDR3 DNA follows: TGTGCCAGCAGTTATATTAGCAATCAGCCCCAGCATTTT. Translating it yields CASSYISNQPQHF. This chain connects TRBV5-5 to TRBJ1-5; D not certain. Germline CDR1 and CDR2: SGHKS and YYEKEE (reference sequence). V shed 5 bases and J shed 0 bases, with 6 bases lying between them. CDR3 length: 13 amino acids.

This sequence joins TRBV2 and TRBJ2-7; possibly TRBD2 for D (5 bases). From germline, CDR1 is SNHLY and CDR2 FYNNEI. The CDR3 consists of 15 residues. V was cut by 4 bases and J by 6 bases, with 19 bases left in between. In nucleotides, the CDR3 is TGTGCCAGCAGTGTTCTTTCCGGGGAAGCGGCCGAGCAGTACTTC. Translating gives CASSVLSGEAAEQYF.